Listed here are 24 T cell receptor beta chains from one sample, sequenced in a study of T cell changes during pregnancy in multiple sclerosis. The table came from immunoSEQ multiplex PCR; TCRdb's copy has only in-frame clones and leaves some out. The data show over 25,000 clones, under 95% seen once. This specimen consisted of CD4+ T cells from peripheral blood mononuclear cells, obtained in the second trimester of pregnancy. The receptor set was obtained from a female donor in good health, enrolled as a control in a pregnancy study.

The genes are TRBV19 and TRBJ1-5; D gene ambiguous. Germline CDR1 is LNHDA and CDR2 is SQIVND (reference sequence). V was shortened by 4 bases and J by 7 bases, with 8 bases between the two germline ends. The CDR3 has 12 residues. The CDR3 DNA is TGTGCCAGTAGTAAGAGCGCCCAGCCCCAGCATTTT. Its protein is CASSKSAQPQHF.

This clone was recorded a few times. The genes are TRBV6-5 and TRBJ1-1; TRBD1 agrees at 7 bases. Germline V gene lookup returns CDR1 MNHEY and CDR2 SVGAGI. J lost 11 bases, V lost 6 bases, and 9 bases had no gene match. CDR3 size: 12 residues. As DNA, the CDR3 is TGTGCCAGCAGAACGCCGACAGGGCGGGCTTTCTTT. It specifies CASRTPTGRAFF.

The rearrangement joins TRBV14 to TRBJ1-1; TRBD1 might be the D (5 bases). V was cut by 4 bases and J by 3 bases, with 12 bases left in between. The germline CDR1 and CDR2 sequences are SGHDN and FVKESK. CDR3 length: 14 residues. The CDR3 sequence is CASSPRGRYTEAFF. The CDR3 DNA reads as TGTGCCAGCAGCCCGCGGGGACGGTACACTGAAGCTTTCTTT.

This clone was seen once. This chain uses TRBV18 with TRBJ1-2; 7 bases fit TRBD1. CDR1 and CDR2 from the germline V gene are KGHSH and LQKENI. V was pared by 5 bases and J by 6 bases, with 15 bases of the junction left unmatched. CDR3 length: 16 residues. CDR3 DNA: TGTGCCAGCTCATCCCGACAGGGCGAGGGGGATAATGGCTACACCTTC. It translates to CASSSRQGEGDNGYTF.

The chain is built from TRBV6-6 and TRBJ2-7; TRBD2 agrees at 7 bases. CDR1 and CDR2 from the germline V gene are MNHNY and SVGAGI (reference sequence). V lost 5 bases and J lost 3; bases outside the gene matches: 13. CDR3 length equals 16 residues. The CDR3, as DNA: TGTGCCAGCAGTCTCCTTTCGGCGGGAGCCCACTACGAGCAGTACTTC. Amino acids: CASSLLSAGAHYEQYF.

The J gene is TRBJ2-1, the V gene TRBV19; tentative D call: TRBD2 (6 bases). The ends were cut back, 1 base at V and 9 bases at J, with 13 bases in the middle. Germline values: CDR1 LNHDA, CDR2 SQIVND (reference sequence). The CDR3 runs to 14 residues. This CDR3 reads CASSIGGTSSEQFF. The CDR3, as DNA: TGTGCCAGTAGTATAGGAGGAACTAGCTCTGAGCAGTTCTTC. The variable domain in full, with the rest retrieved from reference TRBV19 and TRBJ2-1, is DGGITQSPKYLFRKEGQNVTLSCEQNLNHDAMYWYRQDPGQGLRLIYYSQIVNDFQKGDIAEGYSVSREKKESFPLTVTSAQKNPTAFYLCASSIGGTSSEQFFGPGTRLTVL.

This clone has a handful of counts. The chain couples TRBV6-6 to TRBJ2-7, with 7 positions matching TRBD1. Germline CDR1 is MNHNY and CDR2 is SVGAGI (reference sequence). Trimming cost V 6 bases and J 6 bases; bases outside gene matches: 11. This CDR3 region has 14 residues. This chain's CDR3 is CASSFTGAGGEQYF. In DNA, the CDR3 is TGTGCCAGCAGCTTTACCGGGGCAGGGGGCGAGCAGTACTTC.

This chain joins TRBV28 and TRBJ1-2; D gene uncertain. Trimming left V 3 bases short and J 2 bases short, with 13 bases between. Per the germline V gene, CDR1 is MDHEN and CDR2 is SYDVKM. The CDR3 length is 15 residues. This CDR3 is CASSFRENKNYGYTF. CDR3 DNA: TGTGCCAGCAGTTTTCGGGAAAATAAAAACTATGGCTACACCTTC.

This rearrangement joins TRBV12-5 to TRBJ2-4; D possibly corresponds to TRBD1 (6 bases). The ends were cut back, 5 bases at V and 0 bases at J, with 11 bases in the middle. The CDR3 has 15 residues. CDR1 and CDR2 (germline): LGHNT, FRNRAP. The CDR3, as DNA: TGTGCTAGTGGTCTAGGACAGTTAGCCAAAAACATTCAGTACTTC. The encoded protein is CASGLGQLAKNIQYF.

The rearrangement links TRBV27 to TRBJ2-4; 8 bases align to TRBD2. With V trimmed by 4 bases and J by 3 bases, 8 bases remained unmatched. Germline V gene data show CDR1 as MNHEY and CDR2 as SMNVEV (reference sequence). This CDR3 region has 16 residues. The CDR3 bases are TGTGCCAGCAGTTCCGGGCCCCGGGAGGGCAAAAACATTCAGTACTTC. Residues: CASSSGPREGKNIQYF.

CDR3 amino acids: CASSDARSGGSYNEQFF. CDR3 coding DNA: TGTGCCAGCAGCGACGCGCGGAGCGGGGGCTCCTACAATGAGCAGTTCTTC. V usage is TRBV5-4 and J usage is TRBJ2-1; TRBD2 aligns across 8 bases. Trimming cost V 4 bases and J 0 bases; bases outside gene matches: 9. This CDR3 is built from 17 residues. CDR1 and CDR2 from the germline V gene are SGHNT and YYREEE (reference sequence).

This clone was detected a few times. The gene calls are TRBV2 and TRBJ2-3; 11 bases are shared with TRBD2. Trimming took 6 bases from V and 4 from J; bases not matched to a gene: 6. Germline V gene data show CDR1 as SNHLY and CDR2 as FYNNEI. This CDR3 contains 15 residues. The CDR3 loop is CASRSTSGSSDTQYF. DNA for the CDR3: TGTGCCAGCAGGTCAACTAGCGGGAGCTCAGATACGCAGTATTTT.

The rearrangement uses TRBV19 and TRBJ2-7, with TRBD1 as a possible D gene (6 bases). The germline V gene encodes CDR1 LNHDA and CDR2 SQIVND (reference sequence). The germline V and J ends were trimmed by 3 bases and 1 base, with 10 bases remaining between them. This CDR3 is built from 14 residues. The CDR3 protein is CASSIGQSSYEQYF. The CDR3 DNA follows: TGTGCCAGTAGTATCGGACAGTCTTCCTACGAGCAGTACTTC.

The chain recombines TRBV5-1 with TRBJ1-5, with D perhaps TRBD1 (6 bases). Germline V CDR1 and CDR2: SGHRS, YFSETQ. Trimming removed 4 bases from V and 5 bases from J, with 16 bases in between. This CDR3 contains 15 residues. The CDR3 bases are TGCGCCAGCAGCCCAGGACAGAGGACGGATCAGCCCCAGCATTTT. This encodes CASSPGQRTDQPQHF.

This sequence joins TRBV7-9 and TRBJ2-7, with 11 bases aligning to TRBD1. V shed 4 bases, J shed 6 bases, and the junction held 5 bases outside the gene matches. The germline gives CDR1 SEHNR, CDR2 FQNEAQ (reference sequence). The CDR3 runs to 14 residues. In nucleotides, the CDR3 is TGTGCCAGCAGCTCCCGGACAGGGGGCGCCGAGCAGTACTTC. Translating it yields CASSSRTGGAEQYF.

This clone occurred once. The genes are TRBV11-3 and TRBJ2-3; D is ambiguous. The CDR3 has 15 amino acids. In germline, CDR1 is SGHNT, CDR2 YENEEA. V dropped 1 base and J dropped 4 bases, with 12 bases sitting between them. The CDR3 nucleotides read TGTGCCAGCAGCTTAGGCCCCCCGGTGGCAGATACGCAGTATTTT. This gives the protein CASSLGPPVADTQYF.

The V gene is TRBV7-6, the J gene TRBJ2-1; D possibly corresponds to TRBD1 (6 bases). This CDR3 comprises 16 residues. Germline V gene data show CDR1 as SGHVS and CDR2 as FNYEAQ. The germline V and J ends were trimmed by 5 bases and 11 bases, with 25 bases remaining between them. The CDR3 nucleotides read TGTGCCAGCAGCCTCGACGGATGGGGGCAAGCCGAGAAGCAGTTCTTC. Translation gives CASSLDGWGQAEKQFF.

The CDR3 bases are TGTGCCAGCGAAACAGTCTACGAGCAGTACTTC. The encoded protein is CASETVYEQYF. This sequence joins TRBV6-5 and TRBJ2-7; no clear D gene. The V gene lost 8 bases and the J gene lost 3 bases, with 8 bases spanning the gap. Germline V CDR1 and CDR2: MNHEY, SVGAGI. This CDR3 contains 11 residues.

V and J are TRBV18 and TRBJ2-7, with a possible D match to TRBD2 (5 bases). Per the germline V gene, CDR1 is KGHSH and CDR2 is LQKENI. The CDR3 runs 15 residues. The V end was cut by 8 bases, the J end by 3 bases, with 20 bases between. Here the CDR3 reads CASRIGSSAYYEQYF. The DNA of the CDR3 is TGTGCCAGCCGCATAGGAAGTAGCGCTTACTACGAGCAGTACTTC.

The genes are TRBV6-6 and TRBJ2-1; D is possibly TRBD2 (6 bases). V was shortened by 2 bases and J by 9 bases, with 17 bases between the two germline ends. CDR1 is MNHNY and CDR2 is SVGAGI in the germline V gene (reference sequence). This CDR3 region has 15 residues. The CDR3 region has the DNA TGTGCCAGCAGTTACGGAGTGGTCGGGGGAGGTGAGCAGTTCTTC. It specifies CASSYGVVGGGEQFF.

The rearrangement links TRBV11-2 to TRBJ1-2, with TRBD1 matching 10 bases. The germline V gene has CDR1 SGHAT and CDR2 FQNNGV. After removal of 5 bases from V and 4 bases from J, the junction contained 7 bases not matched to a gene. This CDR3 has 15 residues. This CDR3 is CASSPRGTGAYGYTF. The CDR3 nucleotides read TGTGCCAGCAGCCCCAGGGGGACAGGGGCCTATGGCTACACCTTC. Full variable domain (remainder filled in from reference TRBV11-2 and TRBJ1-2): EAGVAQSPRYKIIEKRQSVAFWCNPISGHATLYWYQQILGQGPKLLIQFQNNGVVDDSQLPKDRFSAERLKGVDSTLKIQPAKLEDSAVYLCASSPRGTGAYGYTFGSGTRLTVV.

This clone is a singleton in its sample. The chain joins TRBV7-2 to TRBJ2-5; 7 bases fit TRBD2. CDR1 and CDR2 from the germline V gene are SGHTA and FQGNSA. CDR3 length equals 13 residues. Trimming took 7 bases from V and 5 from J; bases not matched to a gene: 7. The CDR3 region has the DNA TGTGCCAGCACCCCTGGGCGGGGGGAGACCCAGTACTTC. Protein sequence: CASTPGRGETQYF. Drawing the rest from reference TRBV7-2 and TRBJ2-5, the complete variable domain is GAGVSQSPSNKVTEKGKDVELRCDPISGHTALYWYRQSLGQGLEFLIYFQGNSAPDKSGLPSDRFSAERTGGSVSTLTIQRTQQEDSAVYLCASTPGRGETQYFGPGTRLLVL.

The chain joins TRBV7-2 to TRBJ2-1, with D perhaps TRBD1 (7 bases). The V gene lost 3 bases and the J gene lost 7 bases, with 16 bases spanning the gap. Germline V lookup: CDR1 SGHTA, CDR2 FQGNSA. The CDR3 is made up of 15 amino acids. The CDR3 DNA is TGTGCCAGCAGCTTCCTTCGGGCAGGGGGGAATGAGCAGTTCTTC. This sequence encodes CASSFLRAGGNEQFF.

This rearrangement joins TRBV7-2 to TRBJ2-3; possible D gene TRBD2, 5 bases. The CDR3 sequence is 15 residues long. V was shortened by 5 bases and J by 3 bases, with 15 bases between the two germline ends. Germline V lookup: CDR1 SGHTA, CDR2 FQGNSA. The chain's CDR3 is CASSRAARSTDTQYF. The CDR3 DNA reads as TGTGCCAGCAGCCGAGCGGCCAGATCAACAGATACGCAGTATTTT.